These 30 T cell receptor beta chains were all obtained from the same sample, sequenced in a study of T cell clonality in common variable immunodeficiency. This table comes from immunoSEQ multiplex PCR, and its TCRdb copy is limited to in-frame clones, with some not included. Observed in the sample are 75,000 to 85,000 clones, none of them singletons. The sample taken for sequencing was peripheral blood mononuclear cells. These receptors were collected from a person aged 18-70 years in good health.

This clone was counted many times. Read coverage stops 3 residues before the CDR3 terminus; the germline J gene supplies the remainder. This rearrangement joins TRBV19 to TRBJ1-3; TRBD1 is a possible D gene (5 bases). Germline assignment: CDR1 LNHDA and CDR2 SQIVND (reference sequence). V was clipped by 0 bases and J by 3 bases, with 12 bases between them. This CDR3 region has 16 residues. Incomplete CDR3 DNA: TGTGCCAGTAGTATAGATTTTACAGGAATTGGAAACACC. This encodes CASSIDFTGIGNT. The entire CDR3 reads CASSIDFTGIGNTIYF.

This clone came up many times. The read stops 3 residues short of the end of the CDR3; the missing end is completed from the germline J gene. The genes are TRBV20-1 and TRBJ2-7, with 10 bases identical to TRBD1. Losses at the gene ends were 6 bases for V and 0 bases for J; bases not matched to a gene: 5. The CDR3 runs to 14 residues. Germline assignment: CDR1 DFQATT and CDR2 SNEGSKA (reference sequence). The CDR3: CSAPDRGFSYEQYF. The DNA read from the CDR3 is TGCAGTGCCCCGGACAGGGGGTTCTCCTACGAG.

This clone was detected many times. Relative to the germline gene, one junction end is altered; a read error may explain this. The read ends 3 residues early relative to the CDR3; the germline J gene fills the gap. The rearrangement links TRBV20-1 to TRBJ2-3; the match to TRBD2 covers 8 bases. The germline V gene has CDR1 DFQATT and CDR2 SNEGSKA (reference sequence). CDR3 length equals 13 residues. CDR3 residues: CSAASGSKDTQYF. The covered CDR3 bases are TGCAGTGCTGCGAGCGGGAGCAAAGATACG.

This clone was seen at least ten times. This CDR3 is CSASLREGLTDTQYF. The CDR3 bases that were read are TGCAGTGCTAGCCTGCGGGAGGGCCTGACTGATACG. V is TRBV20-1 and J is TRBJ2-3; TRBD2 matches 9 bases. The read ends 3 residues early relative to the CDR3; the germline J gene fills the gap. The CDR3 contains 15 residues. V was pared by 3 bases and J by 6 bases, with 10 bases of the junction left unmatched. The V gene's germline CDR1 is DFQATT and CDR2 SNEGSKA (reference sequence).

This clone was observed at least ten times. Read sequence stops 3 residues before the CDR3 end, and the germline J gene provides the missing end. The chain joins TRBV18 to TRBJ2-3; D perhaps matches TRBD2 (6 bases). V gave up 6 bases and J gave up 5 bases, with 18 bases separating them. CDR3 size: 15 residues. CDR1 and CDR2 (germline): KGHSH, LQKENI. CDR3 DNA (partial): TGTGCCAGCTCTAGTTTGGACCCCGGGGGAGATACG. This translates into CASSSLDPGGDT. The full-length CDR3 reads as CASSSLDPGGDTQYF.

A few counts support this clone. Read data end 3 residues before the CDR3 end; the end is taken from the germline J gene. This chain links TRBV2 with TRBJ1-1; D might be TRBD1 (5 bases). The CDR3 contains 13 residues. Per germline, CDR1 SNHLY and CDR2 FYNNEI. The V gene lost 8 bases and the J gene lost 2 bases, with 12 bases spanning the gap. Partial CDR3 DNA: TGTGCCAGCGGTCAGGGCCCTAACACTGAA. Translation: CASGQGPNTE. The entire CDR3 protein is CASGQGPNTEAFF.

This clone was seen at least ten times. Sequencing ends 3 residues short of the CDR3 end; the germline J gene provides the rest. The chain links TRBV5-1 to TRBJ2-5, with TRBD1 matching 11 bases. The germline gives CDR1 SGHRS, CDR2 YFSETQ. CDR3 size: 13 residues. V dropped 4 bases and J dropped 5; count of bases not matched to a gene: 1. This CDR3 reads CASSRDRGETQYF. The CDR3 DNA, read in part, is TGCGCCAGCAGCCGGGACAGGGGGGAGACC.

This clone was observed at least ten times. The read gets to within 3 residues of the CDR3 end, and the germline J gene fills in the rest. The chain couples TRBV28 to TRBJ2-5; TRBD2 might be the D (5 bases). V was cut by 6 bases and J by 4 bases, with 12 bases left in between. The CDR3 totals 13 residues. The germline V gene encodes CDR1 MDHEN and CDR2 SYDVKM. CDR3 DNA (partial): TGTGCCAGCAGAGCCAACGGGGTAGAGACC. Protein: CASRANGVET. The CDR3 in its entirety is CASRANGVETQYF.

This clone was counted ten times or more. The CDR3 reads CSVPAGEKLFF. The part of the CDR3 DNA that was read is TGCAGCGTACCGGCCGGGGAAAAA. The chain carries TRBV29-1 and TRBJ1-4; D not certain. The read is 3 residues too short to cover the CDR3 end, so that end is filled in from the germline J gene. The CDR3 runs 11 residues. Germline CDR1 reads SQVTM; CDR2 reads ANQGSEA. Trimming shortened V by 6 bases and J by 8 bases, and 10 bases separated the two germline ends.

The sample holds many counts of this clone. The CDR3 end is not reached by the read, which stops 3 residues before it; the germline J gene fills it in. The V and J genes are TRBV29-1 and TRBJ2-3, with TRBD1 matching over 9 bases. The CDR3 runs 17 residues. The junction had 13 bases not matched to a gene; V was cut back by 1 base and J by 5 bases. Per germline, CDR1 SQVTM and CDR2 ANQGSEA. Partial CDR3 DNA: TGCAGCGTTGAAGGCCCCGCGGGACAGGGCCTGGTAGATACG. Translating gives CSVEGPAGQGLVDT. The full-length CDR3 reads as CSVEGPAGQGLVDTQYF.

This clone was seen at least ten times. The missing CDR3 end, 3 residues past where the read stops, is filled in from the germline J gene. V is TRBV29-1 and J is TRBJ1-1; D remains unclear. Germline V gene sequence: CDR1 SQVTM, CDR2 ANQGSEA. The CDR3 has 11 amino acids. V lost 3 bases to trimming and J lost 1 base, with 3 bases between them. CDR3 sequence reads: CSVDRNTEAFF. Partial CDR3 DNA: TGCAGCGTTGATAGGAACACTGAA.

This clone was picked up many times. The read stops 3 residues short of the end of the CDR3; the missing end is completed from the germline J gene. The V and J genes are TRBV28 and TRBJ2-7; TRBD1 aligns across 9 bases. This CDR3 has 15 amino acids. The germline gives CDR1 MDHEN, CDR2 SYDVKM. V shed 6 bases, J shed 6 bases, and the junction held 12 bases outside the gene matches. The CDR3 reads CASRTTGTGSFEQYF. The DNA read from the CDR3 is TGTGCCAGCAGGACAACCGGGACAGGGTCGTTCGAG.

Ten or more counts support this clone. The CDR3 is cut off 3 residues early in the read; its end comes from the germline J gene. V usage is TRBV30 and J usage is TRBJ2-1; D is uncertain. Trimming pared 0 bases from V and 6 bases from J, leaving 12 bases between. This CDR3 contains 14 residues. CDR1 and CDR2 (germline): GTSNPN, SVGIG (reference sequence). The sequenced part of the CDR3 DNA is TGTGCCTGGAGTGTAAGTCGAGAGCTCAATGAG. It specifies CAWSVSRELNE. The whole CDR3 reads CAWSVSRELNEQFF.

This clone was counted ten times or more. Sequencing ends 3 residues short of the CDR3 end; the germline J gene provides the rest. The gene calls are TRBV20-1 and TRBJ1-4; 7 bases line up with TRBD1. With 5 bases clipped from V and 3 bases from J, the junction kept 3 bases outside the gene matches. The CDR3 runs to 13 residues. Germline CDR1 DFQATT, CDR2 SNEGSKA (reference sequence). The CDR3 DNA, read in part, is TGCAGTGCTCATGACAGGGCTAATGAAAAA. It yields the protein CSAHDRANEK. The full CDR3 protein is CSAHDRANEKLFF.

This clone was seen many times. The read ends 3 residues shy of where the CDR3 ends; the end is completed using the germline J gene. This same CDR3 is encoded by further DNA sequences in the sample. V gene TRBV28 combines with J gene TRBJ2-7, with TRBD1 matching 8 bases. The CDR3 spans 14 residues. Trimming at V came to 3 bases and at J to 1 base, leaving 2 bases not matched to a gene. Germline assignment: CDR1 MDHEN and CDR2 SYDVKM. CDR3 bases read: TGTGCCAGCAGTTTTACAGGGGGTTCCTACGAG. This sequence encodes CASSFTGGSYE. The full CDR3 reads CASSFTGGSYEQYF.

This clone occurred many times. Coverage ceases 3 residues before the CDR3 finishes, and the germline J gene fills in the end. This rearrangement joins TRBV20-1 to TRBJ1-2, with D hard to call. Trimming pared 0 bases from V and 1 base from J, leaving 21 bases between. The CDR3 runs 18 residues. The germline V gene has CDR1 DFQATT and CDR2 SNEGSKA (reference sequence). The sequenced CDR3 bases are TGCAGTGCTAGAGATCTAGTAGACTACCGCCGATTTAACTATGGC. Translated, it gives CSARDLVDYRRFNYG. The CDR3 in its entirety is CSARDLVDYRRFNYGYTF.

This clone was seen at least ten times. The read terminates 3 residues before the CDR3 end, so the remaining end is supplied by the germline J gene. The chain links TRBV12-3 or TRBV12-4 to TRBJ2-2; D may be TRBD2 (5 bases). The CDR3 has 13 residues. With 6 bases removed from V and 6 bases from J, the gap between germline ends came to 11 bases. Incomplete CDR3 DNA: TGTGCCAGCAGATGGCCCGGGGCCGGGGAG. This encodes CASRWPGAGE. From start to end, the CDR3 is CASRWPGAGELFF.

The table lists this clone with many counts. From the germline J gene comes the end of the CDR3, since the read stops 3 residues before it. The same CDR3 also results from other DNA sequences found in this sample. The chain links TRBV19 to TRBJ1-1; a weak D match, TRBD1 (6 bases). The CDR3 is 14 residues long. Germline-derived CDR1 and CDR2 are LNHDA and SQIVND (reference sequence). Trimming pared 5 bases from V and 0 bases from J, leaving 10 bases between. The CDR3 spells CASSLQGLNTEAFF. The CDR3 bases that were read are TGTGCCAGTAGTCTACAGGGCCTGAACACTGAA.

Ten or more counts support this clone. The read ends 3 residues shy of where the CDR3 ends; the end is completed using the germline J gene. The chain recombines TRBV19 with TRBJ1-2; the match to TRBD1 covers 9 bases. The CDR3 contains 14 residues. V was pared by 5 bases and J by 4 bases, with 5 bases of the junction left unmatched. Germline values: CDR1 LNHDA, CDR2 SQIVND (reference sequence). The part of the CDR3 DNA that was read is TGTGCCAGTAGTTTGGACAGGGGAACCTATGGC. Translation gives CASSLDRGTYG. The CDR3 in full is CASSLDRGTYGYTF.

In this sample, this clone turned up many times. Coverage ceases 3 residues before the CDR3 finishes, and the germline J gene fills in the end. This chain uses TRBV24-1 with TRBJ2-2, with 8 bases aligning to TRBD2. Germline-derived CDR1 and CDR2 are KGHDR and SFDVKD. With 7 bases clipped from V and 2 bases from J, the junction kept 8 bases outside the gene matches. The CDR3 is 16 residues long. CDR3 DNA (partial): TGTGCCACCAGACCTAAGGCGGGAGGTAACACCGGGGAG. This codes for CATRPKAGGNTGE. The whole CDR3 sequence is CATRPKAGGNTGELFF.

The table lists this clone with many counts. The sequence runs out 3 residues before the end of the CDR3; the remainder is reconstructed from the germline J gene. The rearrangement links TRBV7-8 to TRBJ2-1; 9 bases map to TRBD2. Trimming took 5 bases from V and 6 from J; bases not matched to a gene: 5. CDR3 length: 14 residues. The germline gives CDR1 SGHVS, CDR2 FQNEAQ. This CDR3 is CASSPTSGTNEQFF. Partial CDR3 DNA: TGTGCCAGCAGCCCGACTAGCGGTACCAATGAG. Complete variable domain (other parts from reference TRBV7-8 and TRBJ2-1): GAGVSQSPRYKVAKRGQDVALRCDPISGHVSLFWYQQALGQGPEFLTYFQNEAQLDKSGLPSDRFFAERPEGSVSTLKIQRTQQEDSAVYLCASSPTSGTNEQFFGPGTRLTVL.

This clone was counted ten times or more. A read error may account for a junction end that differs from germline. The read halts 3 residues ahead of the CDR3 end, with the missing end drawn from the germline J gene. The rearrangement links TRBV4-2 to TRBJ2-7; TRBD1 aligns across 7 bases. The length of the CDR3 is 18 residues. Germline V CDR1 and CDR2: LGHNA, YNFKEQ. The CDR3 DNA, read in part, is TGCGCCAGCAGCCACCGCGCCGCCGGGACAGCTAGCTCCTACGAG. It translates to CASSHRAAGTASSYE. Given in full, the CDR3 is CASSHRAAGTASSYEQYF.

This clone was picked up many times. Coverage ceases 3 residues before the CDR3 finishes, and the germline J gene fills in the end. The chain has TRBV12-3 or TRBV12-4 and TRBJ1-3, with TRBD1 matching over 8 bases. The CDR3 is 14 residues long. Trimming took 4 bases from V and 7 from J; bases not matched to a gene: 6. CDR3: CASSSIQGANTIYF. The sequenced part of the CDR3 DNA is TGTGCCAGCAGTTCGATTCAGGGGGCGAACACC.

This clone was detected ten times or more. The CDR3 is cut off 3 residues early in the read; its end comes from the germline J gene. The chain combines TRBV2 with TRBJ2-3; 9 nucleotides line up with TRBD2. The CDR3 contains 16 residues. CDR1 is SNHLY, CDR2 FYNNEI, per germline. Trimming removed 7 bases from V and 8 bases from J; junction bases left unmatched: 16. The DNA read from the CDR3 is TGTGCCAGCATAGGGAGTCACTATAGCGGGAGCGGTACG. It translates to CASIGSHYSGSGT. The full CDR3 reads CASIGSHYSGSGTQYF.

This clone occurred many times. The missing CDR3 end, 3 residues past where the read stops, is filled in from the germline J gene. The chain is built from TRBV5-1 and TRBJ2-7, with 10 bases fitting TRBD1. V lost 2 bases to trimming and J lost 3 bases; unmatched junction nucleotides: 14. The CDR3 runs to 18 residues. Germline lookup yields CDR1 SGHRS and CDR2 YFSETQ. CDR3 protein: CASSLMPTGQGGGYEQYF. The DNA read from the CDR3 is TGCGCCAGCAGCTTAATGCCGACTGGACAGGGGGGGGGCTACGAG. The full variable domain, in which reference TRBV5-1 and TRBJ2-7 provide the parts outside the CDR3, is KAGVTQTPRYLIKTRGQQVTLSCSPISGHRSVSWYQQTPGQGLQFLFEYFSETQRNKGNFPGRFSGRQFSNSRSEMNVSTLELGDSALYLCASSLMPTGQGGGYEQYFGPGTRLTVT.

The table lists this clone with many counts. Read coverage stops 3 residues before the CDR3 terminus; the germline J gene supplies the remainder. The chain joins TRBV2 to TRBJ1-1; a possible D gene is TRBD1 (6 bases). This CDR3 region has 14 residues. CDR1 SNHLY and CDR2 FYNNEI come from the germline V gene. The V end lost 10 bases, the J end lost 4 bases, and 19 bases lay between the germline ends. The CDR3: CATQLRGAGTEAFF. The CDR3 bases that were read are TGTGCCACCCAATTGCGGGGGGCAGGCACTGAA.

There are many counts of this clone. From the germline J gene comes the end of the CDR3, since the read stops 3 residues before it. V usage is TRBV24-1 and J usage is TRBJ2-1; tentatively, D is TRBD2 (6 bases). CDR3 length equals 13 residues. V was shortened by 9 bases and J by 7 bases, with 15 bases between the two germline ends. Per germline, CDR1 KGHDR and CDR2 SFDVKD. CDR3 sequence reads: CATGLAGRNEQFF. CDR3 DNA (partial): TGTGCCACCGGGTTGGCGGGGAGAAATGAG.

This clone was recorded at least ten times. The read gets to within 3 residues of the CDR3 end, and the germline J gene fills in the rest. The rearrangement joins TRBV2 to TRBJ1-5, with D perhaps matching TRBD1 (6 bases). This CDR3 comprises 14 residues. Germline V gene lookup returns CDR1 SNHLY and CDR2 FYNNEI. V lost 6 bases and J lost 5, with 14 bases in between. This CDR3 reads CASRANRADQPQHF. Partial CDR3 DNA: TGTGCCAGCAGAGCTAACAGGGCCGATCAGCCC. The full variable domain, its missing parts supplied by reference TRBV2 and TRBJ1-5, is EPEVTQTPSHQVTQMGQEVILRCVPISNHLYFYWYRQILGQKVEFLVSFYNNEISEKSEIFDDQFSVERPDGSNFTLKIRSTKLEDSAMYFCASRANRADQPQHFGDGTRLSIL.

This clone has a count of ten or more. The read terminates 3 residues ahead of where the CDR3 ends, so the germline J gene completes it. V is TRBV6-2 or TRBV6-3 and J is TRBJ2-1, with TRBD2 matching over 9 bases. Germline CDR1 is MNHEY and CDR2 is SVGEGT. There are 14 residues in the CDR3. V shed 5 bases, J shed 6 bases, and the junction held 5 bases outside the gene matches. CDR3 bases read: TGTGCCAGCAGTCTTATAGCGGGAGCCAATGAG. Its translation: CASSLIAGANE. The CDR3 in full is CASSLIAGANEQFF.

In this sample, this clone turned up a few times. From the germline J gene comes the end of the CDR3, since the read stops 3 residues before it. The chain joins TRBV27 to TRBJ2-5; possible D gene TRBD2, 6 bases. V lost 4 bases and J 5 bases, leaving 11 bases between the germline ends. Germline lookup yields CDR1 MNHEY and CDR2 SMNVEV (reference sequence). The CDR3 length is 13 residues. CDR3 loop: CASSWAGRETQYF. The covered CDR3 bases are TGTGCCAGCAGTTGGGCGGGAAGGGAGACC.